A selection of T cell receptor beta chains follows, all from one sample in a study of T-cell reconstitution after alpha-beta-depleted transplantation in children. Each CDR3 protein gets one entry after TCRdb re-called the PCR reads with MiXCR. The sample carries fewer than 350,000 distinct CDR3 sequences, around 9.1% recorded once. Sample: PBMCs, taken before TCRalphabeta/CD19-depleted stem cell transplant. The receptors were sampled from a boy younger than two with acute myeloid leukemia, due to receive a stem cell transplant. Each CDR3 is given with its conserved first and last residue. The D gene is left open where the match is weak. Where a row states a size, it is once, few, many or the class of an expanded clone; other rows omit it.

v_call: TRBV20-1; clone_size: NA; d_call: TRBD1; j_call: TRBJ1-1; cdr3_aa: CSARGARTGGLMNTEAFF; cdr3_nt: TGCAGTGCTAGAGGAGCGCGGACAGGTGGATTAATGAACACTGAAGCTTTCTTT
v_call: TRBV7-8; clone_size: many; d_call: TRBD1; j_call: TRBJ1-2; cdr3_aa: CARAPLDRANYGYTF; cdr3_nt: TGTGCCAGGGCCCCGCTCGACAGGGCTAACTATGGCTACACCTTC
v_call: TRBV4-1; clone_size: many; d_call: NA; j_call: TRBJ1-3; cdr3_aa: CASSQDSVSGNTIYF; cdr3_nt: TGCGCCAGCAGCCAAGATAGCGTCTCTGGAAACACCATATATTTT
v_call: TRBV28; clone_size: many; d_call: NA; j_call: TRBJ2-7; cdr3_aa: CASSLYWYEQYF; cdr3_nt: TGTGCCAGCAGTTTATATTGGTACGAGCAGTACTTC
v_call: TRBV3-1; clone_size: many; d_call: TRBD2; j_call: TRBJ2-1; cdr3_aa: CASSQLAGSYNEQFF; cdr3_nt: TGTGCCAGCAGCCAACTAGCGGGGTCTTACAATGAGCAGTTCTTC
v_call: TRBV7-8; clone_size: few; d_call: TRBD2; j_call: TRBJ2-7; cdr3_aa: CASSSTSGGAPYEQYF; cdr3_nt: TGTGCCAGCAGCTCGACTAGCGGGGGGGCCCCCTACGAGCAGTACTTC
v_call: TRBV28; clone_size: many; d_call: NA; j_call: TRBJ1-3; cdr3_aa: CASSLRRTGNTIYF; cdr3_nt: TGTGCCAGCAGTTTACGGCGTACTGGAAACACCATATATTTT
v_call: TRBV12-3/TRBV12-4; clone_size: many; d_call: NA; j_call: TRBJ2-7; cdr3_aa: CASSFGSIYEQYF; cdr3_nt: TGTGCCAGCAGTTTTGGCTCGATCTACGAGCAGTACTTC
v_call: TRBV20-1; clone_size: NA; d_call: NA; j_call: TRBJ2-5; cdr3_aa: CSGTVGETQYF; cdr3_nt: TGCAGTGGGACTGTTGGGGAGACCCAGTACTTC
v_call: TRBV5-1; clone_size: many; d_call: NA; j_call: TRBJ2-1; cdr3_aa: CASTETLASEQFF; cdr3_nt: TGCGCCAGCACAGAGACATTAGCGTCCGAGCAGTTCTTC
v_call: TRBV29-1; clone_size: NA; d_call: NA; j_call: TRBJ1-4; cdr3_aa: CSAAHTGLDEKLFF; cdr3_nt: TGCAGCGCCGCCCACACAGGGTTGGATGAAAAACTGTTTTTT
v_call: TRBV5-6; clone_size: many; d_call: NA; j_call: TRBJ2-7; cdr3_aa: CASSFYGSSQYF; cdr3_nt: TGTGCCAGCAGCTTCTACGGCAGTTCACAGTACTTC
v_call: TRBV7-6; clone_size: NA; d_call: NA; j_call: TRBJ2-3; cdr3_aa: CASSPPQDTQYF; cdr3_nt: TGTGCCAGCAGCCCGCCCCAAGATACGCAGTATTTT
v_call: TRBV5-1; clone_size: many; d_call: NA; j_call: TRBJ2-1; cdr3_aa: CASSYPSVLTSNEQFF; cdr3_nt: TGCGCCAGCAGCTACCCTAGCGTATTAACGTCCAATGAGCAGTTCTTC
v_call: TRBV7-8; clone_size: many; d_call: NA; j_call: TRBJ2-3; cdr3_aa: CASSSMILSTDTQYF; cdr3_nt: TGTGCCAGCAGCTCAATGATCCTTAGCACAGATACGCAGTATTTT
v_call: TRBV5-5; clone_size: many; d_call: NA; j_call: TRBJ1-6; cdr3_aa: CASSLVGASNSPLHF; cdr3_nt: TGTGCCAGCAGCTTGGTGGGGGCAAGTAATTCACCCCTCCACTTT
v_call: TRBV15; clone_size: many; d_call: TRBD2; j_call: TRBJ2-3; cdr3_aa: CATSREASGGSSTDTQYF; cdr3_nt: TGTGCCACCAGCAGAGAGGCTAGCGGGGGTTCTAGCACAGATACGCAGTATTTT
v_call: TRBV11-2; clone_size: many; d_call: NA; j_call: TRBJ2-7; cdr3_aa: CASSPPHGAYEQYF; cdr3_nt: TGTGCCAGCAGCCCCCCCCATGGAGCTTACGAGCAGTACTTC
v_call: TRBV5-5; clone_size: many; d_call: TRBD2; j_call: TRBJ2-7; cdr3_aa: CASSPMTSGLYEQYF; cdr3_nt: TGTGCCAGCAGCCCTATGACTAGCGGGTTGTACGAGCAGTACTTC
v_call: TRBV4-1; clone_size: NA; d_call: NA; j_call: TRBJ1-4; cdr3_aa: CASSPRLWEKLFF; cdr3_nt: TGCGCCAGCAGCCCCCGACTCTGGGAAAAACTGTTTTTT
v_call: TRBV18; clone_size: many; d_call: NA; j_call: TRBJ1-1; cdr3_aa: CASSPRALNTEAFF; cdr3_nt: TGTGCCAGCTCACCCCGGGCCCTGAACACTGAAGCTTTCTTT
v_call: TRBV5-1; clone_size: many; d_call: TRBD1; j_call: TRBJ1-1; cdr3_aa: CASSPRQGMNTEAFF; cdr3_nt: TGCGCCAGCAGCCCAAGACAGGGGATGAACACTGAAGCTTTCTTT
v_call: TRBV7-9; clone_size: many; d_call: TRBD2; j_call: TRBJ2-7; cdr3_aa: CASSSVLSGRSSYEQYF; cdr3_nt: TGTGCCAGCAGCTCAGTACTGAGCGGGAGGAGCTCCTACGAGCAGTACTTC
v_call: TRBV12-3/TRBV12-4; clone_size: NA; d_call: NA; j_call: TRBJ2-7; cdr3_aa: CASSPGGQSSYEQYF; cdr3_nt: TGTGCCAGCAGTCCGGGGGGACAGTCTTCCTACGAGCAGTACTTC
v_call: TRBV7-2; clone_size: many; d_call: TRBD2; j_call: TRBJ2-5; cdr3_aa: CASSLSSRGRGETQYF; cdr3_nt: TGTGCCAGCAGCTTATCTTCGCGCGGGAGAGGAGAGACCCAGTACTTC
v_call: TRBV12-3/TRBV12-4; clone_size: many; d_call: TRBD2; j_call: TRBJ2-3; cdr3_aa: CASSYRRWDYSTDTQYF; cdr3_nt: TGTGCCAGCAGTTACAGGAGGTGGGACTATAGCACAGATACGCAGTATTTT
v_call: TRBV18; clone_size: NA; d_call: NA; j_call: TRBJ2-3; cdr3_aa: CASSPSLRGPRFTDTQYF; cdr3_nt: TGTGCCAGCTCACCGTCTTTGCGGGGGCCCAGATTCACAGATACGCAGTATTTT
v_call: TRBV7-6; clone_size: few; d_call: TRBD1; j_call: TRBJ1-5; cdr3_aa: CASSLGGQGSNQPQHF; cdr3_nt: TGTGCCAGCAGCTTAGGGGGACAGGGCAGCAATCAGCCCCAGCATTTT
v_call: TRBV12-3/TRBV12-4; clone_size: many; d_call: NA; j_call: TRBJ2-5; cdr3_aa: CASTLAGGETQYF; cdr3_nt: TGTGCCAGCACGTTAGCAGGCGGAGAGACCCAGTACTTC
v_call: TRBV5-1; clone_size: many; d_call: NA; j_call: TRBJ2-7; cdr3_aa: CASSLTTYYEQYF; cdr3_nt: TGCGCCAGCAGCTTGACAACTTACTACGAGCAGTACTTC
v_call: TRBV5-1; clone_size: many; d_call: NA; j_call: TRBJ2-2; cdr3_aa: CASSSGHTNTGELFF; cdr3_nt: TGCGCCAGCAGCTCGGGACACACGAACACCGGGGAGCTGTTTTTT
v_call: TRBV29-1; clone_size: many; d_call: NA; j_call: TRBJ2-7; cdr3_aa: CSVEVDLSYEQYF; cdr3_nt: TGCAGCGTTGAAGTGGACCTCTCCTACGAGCAGTACTTC
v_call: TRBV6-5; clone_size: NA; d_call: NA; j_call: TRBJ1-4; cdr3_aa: CASSYRHRPQINEKLFF; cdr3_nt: TGTGCCAGCAGTTATAGGCACCGACCCCAGATAAATGAAAAACTGTTTTTT
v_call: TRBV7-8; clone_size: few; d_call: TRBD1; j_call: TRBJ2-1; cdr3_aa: CGTGVYNEQFF; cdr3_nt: TGCGGGACAGGCGTTTACAATGAGCAGTTCTTC
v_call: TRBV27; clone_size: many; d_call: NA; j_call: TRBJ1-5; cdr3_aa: CASSLSLTRDQPQHF; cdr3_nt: TGTGCCAGCAGTTTGTCACTGACGCGGGATCAGCCCCAGCATTTT
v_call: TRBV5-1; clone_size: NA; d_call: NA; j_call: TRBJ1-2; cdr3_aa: CASSLVANLRPVDSPANYGYTF; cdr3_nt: TGCGCCAGCAGCTTGGTCGCGAATCTAAGACCTGTGGACAGCCCGGCTAACTATGGCTACACCTTC
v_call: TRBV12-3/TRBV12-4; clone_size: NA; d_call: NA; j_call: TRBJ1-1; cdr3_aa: CASSPLTGVGTEAFF; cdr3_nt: TGTGCCAGCAGTCCCCTGACAGGAGTTGGCACTGAAGCTTTCTTT